These 12 T cell receptor beta chains originate from one sample sequenced in a study of blood T cells in healthy people across ages. Combining a sample-barcoded 5' primer with a J-beta primer mix, a second PCR ran for roughly 6 to 12 cycles. Each CDR3 protein gets one entry after TCRdb re-called the 5' RACE reads with MiXCR. In the table there are about 1.4 million distinct CDR3 sequences, 55% to 75% of which are singletons. Specimen: blood. These receptors were obtained from a man between 18 and 35 years old in good health.

Of note for this clonotype: A junction boundary mismatches the germline segment, possibly from a read error. The chain joins TRBV20-1 to TRBJ2-1, with D unresolved. CDR1 is DFQATT, CDR2 SNEGSKA, per germline (reference sequence). The CDR3 is 12 amino acids. CDR3 amino acids: CSVRKELNEQFF. The DNA for the CDR3 is TGCAGTGTTAGAAAGGAGCTAAATGAGCAGTTCTTC.

The chain is built from TRBV6-1 and TRBJ1-5, with D perhaps matching TRBD1 (5 bases). Germline assignment: CDR1 MNHNS and CDR2 SASEGT. Between the trimmed V and J ends, which lost 7 bases and 6 bases, there was a span of 13 bases. The CDR3 contains 13 residues. The chain's CDR3 is CASNPGFGQPQHF. CDR3 coding DNA: TGTGCCAGCAATCCAGGGTTCGGTCAGCCCCAGCATTTT.

The rearrangement uses TRBV20-1 and TRBJ2-1; D possibly corresponds to TRBD1 (5 bases). V lost 3 bases and J 4 bases, leaving 13 bases between the germline ends. The CDR3 sequence is 14 residues long. Per germline, CDR1 DFQATT and CDR2 SNEGSKA (reference sequence). The CDR3 bases are TGCAGTGCTAGTGGGCCCGACAGTTACAATGAGCAGTTCTTC. This gives the protein CSASGPDSYNEQFF.

This chain connects TRBV27 to TRBJ2-5; no reliable D call. Trimming cost V 4 bases and J 1 base, with 10 bases left between them. The CDR3 sequence is 14 residues long. Germline lookup yields CDR1 MNHEY and CDR2 SMNVEV (reference sequence). CDR3 coding DNA: TGTGCCAGCAGTTCGACCAGGATCCAAGAGACCCAGTACTTC. Translation gives CASSSTRIQETQYF.

The chain joins TRBV4-1 to TRBJ1-1; D uncertain. With 1 base removed from V and 4 bases from J, the gap between germline ends came to 10 bases. CDR3 length: 14 residues. Per germline, CDR1 MGHRA and CDR2 YSYEKL. CDR3 sequence reads: CASSQAGERTEAFF. The CDR3 nucleotides are TGCGCCAGCAGCCAAGCCGGGGAACGCACTGAAGCTTTCTTT.

The chain recombines TRBV9 with TRBJ2-1; D gene uncertain. The DNA end favors TRBJ2-7, so the J call may be wrong. CDR1 is SGDLS, CDR2 YYNGEE, per germline. The CDR3 contains 14 residues. DNA for the CDR3: TGTGCCAGCAGCGAGTTCGGCAGCCCCCACGAGCAGTACTTC. Its protein is CASSEFGSPHEQYF.

The V gene is TRBV20-1, the J gene TRBJ2-7; TRBD1 might be the D (5 bases). Per the germline V gene, CDR1 is DFQATT and CDR2 is SNEGSKA (reference sequence). V was clipped by 0 bases and J by 0 bases, with 12 bases between them. This CDR3 spans 15 amino acids. Here the CDR3 reads CSARDGKGNSYEQYF. In nucleotides, the CDR3 is TGCAGTGCTAGAGATGGGAAGGGGAACTCCTACGAGCAGTACTTC.

V and J are TRBV4-1 and TRBJ2-1; 10 nucleotides line up with TRBD2. The V and J ends lost 6 bases and 3 bases, in that order; junction bases with no gene match: 5. CDR1 MGHRA and CDR2 YSYEKL come from the germline V gene. CDR3 length equals 15 residues. CDR3 nucleotide sequence: TGCGCCAGCAGATGGCTAGCGGGAGACTACAATGAGCAGTTCTTC. Translated: CASRWLAGDYNEQFF.

The chain has TRBV20-1 and TRBJ1-2, with a weak D call TRBD1 (6 bases). The CDR3 spans 16 residues. Between the trimmed V and J ends, which lost 0 bases and 8 bases, there was a span of 22 bases. Germline V gene data show CDR1 as DFQATT and CDR2 as SNEGSKA (reference sequence). The CDR3, as DNA: TGCAGTGCTAGAGATTGGTCCGCCGCAGGGGTAGGGGGCTACACCTTC. Translated, it gives CSARDWSAAGVGGYTF.

Only a few counts were recorded for this clonotype. The gene calls are TRBV25-1 and TRBJ2-1; D is uncertain. The CDR3 spans 10 residues. V lost 6 bases to trimming and J lost 8 bases, with 5 bases between them. Germline CDR1 is MGHDK and CDR2 is SYGVNS. CDR3 in DNA: TGTGCCAGCAGAGGGCATGAGCAGTTCTTC. Translation: CASRGHEQFF. Filled out from reference TRBV25-1 and TRBJ2-1, the complete variable domain reads EADIYQTPRYLVIGTGKKITLECSQTMGHDKMYWYQQDPGMELHLIHYSYGVNSTEKGDLSSESTVSRIRTEHFPLTLESARPSHTSQYLCASRGHEQFFGPGTRLTVL.

This chain links TRBV27 with TRBJ2-7; TRBD2 aligns across 8 bases. The ends lost 5 bases at V and 5 bases at J; junction bases unmatched: 5. The CDR3 runs to 13 residues. Per germline, CDR1 MNHEY and CDR2 SMNVEV (reference sequence). CDR3 DNA sequence: TGTGCCAGCAGTCTCAGGACTAGCAACGAGCAGTACTTC. It is translated as CASSLRTSNEQYF.

This chain joins TRBV11-2 and TRBJ2-3, with TRBD2 matching 11 bases. V lost 4 bases to trimming and J lost 2 bases; unmatched junction nucleotides: 5. Germline CDR1 and CDR2: SGHAT and FQNNGV. The CDR3 has 16 residues. CDR3 in amino acids: CASSSRLAGFTDTQYF. The CDR3 DNA is TGTGCCAGCAGCTCCCGACTAGCGGGATTCACAGATACGCAGTATTTT.